Included here is one T cell receptor (beta chain) sequence, with context. What it binds is not known. Uncontrolled infections, other autoimmune diseases, pregnancy or lactation led to exclusion of patients. The data originate from a study of T cells in Graves' hyperthyroidism and ophthalmopathy. Across the study: Prior to any treatment, at the point of initial diagnosis, peripheral blood was collected. Study conclusions and caveats: It was a median around seven months before onset that the model predicted ophthalmopathy. Most expanded thyroid clonotypes above 0.001 also appeared in blood.

RNA transcripts provided the source from which TCR beta CDR3 regions were amplified. A first-round RT-PCR of the TCR CDR3 used the HTBI primer set. One entry per CDR3 protein results from TCRdb running MiXCR on the multiplex PCR reads. Here the sample spans over 400,000 distinct CDR3 sequences, approximately 22% being singletons. The CDR3 length is 16 residues. V dropped 0 bases and J dropped 5 bases, with 19 bases sitting between them. Germline CDR1 and CDR2: GTSNPN and SVGIG (reference sequence). What was sequenced was blood. The V call is TRBV30, the J call TRBJ1-1; no reliable D call. The receptor was isolated from a woman in her sixties or seventies with Graves' ophthalmopathy. The CDR3 region is CAWSVPLWGRRTEAFF. The CDR3, as DNA: TGTGCCTGGAGTGTACCCCTTTGGGGAAGGAGGACTGAAGCTTTCTTT.